What follows is one TCR beta chain and its context. In this sample, this clonotype turned up a few times. Which antigen it targets is not known. The input lacks base qualities; no much larger clone sits a single base away. The roughly 42 donors, aged roughly 6 to 95 years, were systemically healthy Caucasian individuals from Russia. Approximately 11 milliliters of peripheral blood were drawn from each donor into EDTA-treated Vacutainer tubes. Ficoll-Paque density-gradient centrifugation was used to isolate PBMCs, with at least 6.5 million per sample. Total RNA, at least 6 micrograms per sample, was extracted from PBMCs with Trizol reagent. Naive CD45RAhigh/CD27high T cell percentages were measured by flow cytometry on a PBMC aliquot from every donor. The sample comes from a study of blood T cells in healthy people across ages (dated by TCRdb to between 2014 and 2017). In the study overall: In model experiments, roughly one uniquely barcoded TCR beta cDNA molecule per two T cells was captured by template switching. To track age-related changes in TCR beta repertoire diversity, the study relied on deep sequencing normalized with unique cDNA molecular identifiers. The donors were split into four age groups: young (average about 16 years), middle-aged (more than 35), aged (more than 60) and long-lived (approximately 80). Donors of different ages were randomly distributed across sequencing lanes to avoid experimental bias. The study analyzed two additional independent replicas of 1 million unique cDNA reads from the same blood draw for two donors, one aged 18 to 30 and one aged 80 or older.

Library preparation used 5' RACE. Sequencer: Illumina HiSeq 2500. A second PCR of roughly 7 to 11 cycles was run with a J-beta primer mix and a sample-barcoded 5' primer. A unique molecular identifier was introduced onto each TCR beta cDNA molecule by a template-switch 5' adaptor carrying 12 random nucleotides. Each sample yielded at least 3 million CDR3-containing paired-end reads. All of the RNA was converted into first-strand cDNA using the Mint cDNA synthesis kit, with a TRBC-specific oligonucleotide serving as the primer. After uracil-DNA glycosylase treatment, a first 18-cycle PCR used universal primers M1SS and BC2_uni_R on all cDNA. From the authors' description of their analysis: Each sample was normalized by randomly selecting 1 million high-quality reads, each carrying a distinct molecular identifier. Reads sharing molecular identifiers were discarded rather than binned into consensus sequences. CDR3 identification, clonotype clustering and error correction used MiTCR with a Q25 quality threshold and the strictest error-elimination algorithm. A nonparametric unseen species model with Euler transformation was used to estimate a lower bound on total TCR beta diversity. The public reads were quality trimmed at Q25 with fastp and then assembled into clones with MiXCR by TCRdb, keeping productive beta chains. All rows with the same CDR3 protein become a single entry with the most common DNA and genes. The V and J calls were not made by the authors but by TCRdb's processing. This sample is represented by some 1 million distinct CDR3 sequences; 35% to 50% of them were singletons. The leading ten clones occupy 15% to 20% of the sample.

The paper as a whole reports these results and caveats: Conclusive comparison of naive and antigen-experienced compartments was prevented by the profiling of bulk unsorted PBMCs. The CMV infection status of donors was not known, potentially confounding age-related changes in expanded clonotypes. A strong correlation was found between observed TCR beta diversity and the percentage of naive T cells measured by flow cytometry. Estimates of total diversity based on one million sequenced T cells were regarded as lower bounds and as underestimates. Compared with the aged group, the long-lived group had more naive CD4+ T cells, fewer expanded clones and increased TCR diversity, suggesting age selection. Observed TCR beta diversity per million T cells fell roughly linearly with age, and a significant reduction was already apparent by age around 40.

The clonotype originates from a woman aged 55 to 70 in good health. Sequencing input: blood.

The CDR3 reads as follows: CSAEDLAKNIQYF. The bases are TGCAGTGCTGAAGACCTAGCCAAAAACATTCAGTACTTC. The chain is assembled from TRBV20-1 and TRBJ2-4; the D gene is not confidently resolved. The trim is 5 bases for V and 0 bases for J, with a gap of 8 bases between the germline ends. Spanning cysteine to phenylalanine, the CDR3 consists of 13 amino acids. Solely the CDR3 DNA is kept, with 39 bases framed from the first base. CDR1 DFQATT and CDR2 SNEGSKA are derived from the germline V gene (reference sequence).